This TCR beta chain is from a study of vaccination effects on CD4 cells after COVID-19. This clone was recorded only once. No antigen is known for it. Study conclusions and caveats: A shortage of convalescent patients and an absence of early post-infection timepoints characterized the study.

CDR3 length: 14 amino acids. V was clipped by 0 bases and J by 3 bases, with 9 bases between them. Germline loops: CDR1 GTSNPN, CDR2 SVGIG (reference sequence). Libraries were prepared by immunoSEQ multiplex PCR; TCRdb keeps only in-frame clonotypes and omits some of them. This sample has some 59,000 clones, with around 86% found just once. In the ViraFEST assay, antigen-specific CD4+ clonotypes were identified by expansion after peptide-pool stimulation. Cells that had been cultured for approximately ten days were the source of isolated CD4+ T cells. Vaccine recipients lacked prior SARS-CoV-2 infection and had negative nucleocapsid antibodies. Every well got around 1.9 million PBMC, which were grown with about 9.9 IU/ml IL-2 and around 10 ug/ml peptides. On both days 3 and 7, half of the culture medium was replaced with IL-2 medium.

This rearrangement joins TRBV30 to TRBJ1-5; D gene uncertain. This material consisted of CD4+ T cells from PBMCs cultured with HCoV-229E spike peptides, taken before COVID-19 vaccination. This receptor was obtained from a human donor who received a COVID-19 vaccine. Here the CDR3 reads CAWSVLADNQPQHF. The CDR3, as DNA: TGTGCCTGGAGTGTTCTGGCCGACAATCAGCCCCAGCATTTT.